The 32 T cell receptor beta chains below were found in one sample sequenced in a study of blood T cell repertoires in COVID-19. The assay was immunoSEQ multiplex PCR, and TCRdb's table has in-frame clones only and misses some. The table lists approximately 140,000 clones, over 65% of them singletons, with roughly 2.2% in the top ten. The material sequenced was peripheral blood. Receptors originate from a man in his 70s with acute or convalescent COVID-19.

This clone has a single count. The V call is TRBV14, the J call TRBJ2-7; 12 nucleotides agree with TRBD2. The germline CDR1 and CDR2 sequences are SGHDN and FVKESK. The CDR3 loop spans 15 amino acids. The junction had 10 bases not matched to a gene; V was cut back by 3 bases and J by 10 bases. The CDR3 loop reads CASSHRRLAGESQYF. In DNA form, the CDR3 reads TGTGCCAGCAGCCACCGTAGACTAGCGGGGGAGAGTCAGTACTTC.

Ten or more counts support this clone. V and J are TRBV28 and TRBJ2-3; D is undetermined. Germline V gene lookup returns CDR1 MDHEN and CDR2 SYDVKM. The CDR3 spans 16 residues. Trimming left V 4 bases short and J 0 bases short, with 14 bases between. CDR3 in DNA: TGTGCCAGCAGTTCCAGTAGCCATCCTAGCACAGATACGCAGTATTTT. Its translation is CASSSSSHPSTDTQYF.

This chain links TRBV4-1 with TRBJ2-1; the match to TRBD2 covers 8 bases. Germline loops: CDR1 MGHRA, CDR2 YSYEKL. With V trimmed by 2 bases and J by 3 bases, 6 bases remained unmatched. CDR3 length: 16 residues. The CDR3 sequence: CASSQTGGGRYNEQFF. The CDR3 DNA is TGCGCCAGCAGCCAAACCGGGGGGGGCCGCTACAATGAGCAGTTCTTC.

CDR3 DNA: TGTGCCAGCAGCGCCCGTGGCCGGGGGTCCGACACTGAAGCTTTCTTT. It codes for CASSARGRGSDTEAFF. V and J are TRBV9 and TRBJ1-1; D possibly corresponds to TRBD1 (5 bases). Per the germline V gene, CDR1 is SGDLS and CDR2 is YYNGEE. The CDR3 runs to 16 residues. The germline V and J ends were trimmed by 3 bases and 3 bases, with 18 bases remaining between them. The whole variable domain, filled in from reference TRBV9 and TRBJ1-1, reads DSGVTQTPKHLITATGQRVTLRCSPRSGDLSVYWYQQSLDQGLQFLIQYYNGEERAKGNILERFSAQQFPDLHSELNLSSLELGDSALYFCASSARGRGSDTEAFFGQGTRLTVV.

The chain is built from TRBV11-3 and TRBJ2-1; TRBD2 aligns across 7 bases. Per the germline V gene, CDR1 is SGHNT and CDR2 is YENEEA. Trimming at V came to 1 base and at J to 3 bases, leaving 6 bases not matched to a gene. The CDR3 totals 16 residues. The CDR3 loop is CASSLGGGSDYNEQFF. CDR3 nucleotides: TGTGCCAGCAGCTTAGGGGGCGGGAGCGACTACAATGAGCAGTTCTTC.

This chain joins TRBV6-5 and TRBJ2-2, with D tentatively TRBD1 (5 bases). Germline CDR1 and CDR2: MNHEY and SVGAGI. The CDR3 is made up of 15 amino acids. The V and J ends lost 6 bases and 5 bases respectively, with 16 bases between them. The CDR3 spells CASSQMAQGTGELFF. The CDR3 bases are TGTGCCAGCAGCCAAATGGCTCAGGGAACCGGGGAGCTGTTTTTT.

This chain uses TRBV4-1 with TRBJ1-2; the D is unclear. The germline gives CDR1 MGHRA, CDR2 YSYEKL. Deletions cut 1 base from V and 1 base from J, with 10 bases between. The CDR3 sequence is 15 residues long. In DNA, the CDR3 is TGCGCCAGCAGCCAAGCCTCGGGAGTTAACTATGGCTACACCTTC. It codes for CASSQASGVNYGYTF.

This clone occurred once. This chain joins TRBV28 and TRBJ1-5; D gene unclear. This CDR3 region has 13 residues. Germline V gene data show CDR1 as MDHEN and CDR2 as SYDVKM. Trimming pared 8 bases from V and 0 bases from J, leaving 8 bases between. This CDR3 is CASLALSNQPQHF. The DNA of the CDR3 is TGTGCCAGCCTGGCCCTTAGCAATCAGCCCCAGCATTTT.

The CDR3 loop reads CASTLSRQETQYF. In DNA, the CDR3 is TGTGCCAGCACCCTCTCCCGCCAAGAGACCCAGTACTTC. The rearrangement uses TRBV2 and TRBJ2-5, with no clear D. The V end lost 7 bases, the J end lost 1 base, and 10 bases lay between the germline ends. CDR3 size: 13 residues. Per germline, CDR1 SNHLY and CDR2 FYNNEI.

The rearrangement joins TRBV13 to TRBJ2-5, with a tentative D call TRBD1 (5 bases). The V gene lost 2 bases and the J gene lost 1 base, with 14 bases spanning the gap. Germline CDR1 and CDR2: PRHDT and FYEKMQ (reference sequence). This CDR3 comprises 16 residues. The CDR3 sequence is CASSLQQATFQETQYF. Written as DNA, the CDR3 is TGTGCCAGCAGCTTACAACAGGCGACCTTCCAAGAGACCCAGTACTTC. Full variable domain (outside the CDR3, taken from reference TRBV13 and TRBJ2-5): AAGVIQSPRHLIKEKRETATLKCYPIPRHDTVYWYQQGPGQDPQFLISFYEKMQSDKGSIPDRFSAQQFSDYHSELNMSSLELGDSALYFCASSLQQATFQETQYFGPGTRLLVL.

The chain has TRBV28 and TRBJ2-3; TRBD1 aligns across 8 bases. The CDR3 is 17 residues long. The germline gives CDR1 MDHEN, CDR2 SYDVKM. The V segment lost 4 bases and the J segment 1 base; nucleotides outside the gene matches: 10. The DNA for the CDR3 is TGTGCCAGCAGTTCTACGACAGGGGCGGTTGGCACAGATACGCAGTATTTT. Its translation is CASSSTTGAVGTDTQYF.

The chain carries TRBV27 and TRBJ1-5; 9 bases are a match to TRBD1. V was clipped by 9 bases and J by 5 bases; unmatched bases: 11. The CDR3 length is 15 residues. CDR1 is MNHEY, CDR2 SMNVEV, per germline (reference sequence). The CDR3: CASSPGQGFHQPQHF. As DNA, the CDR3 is TGTGCCAGTTCTCCGGGACAGGGTTTCCATCAGCCCCAGCATTTT.

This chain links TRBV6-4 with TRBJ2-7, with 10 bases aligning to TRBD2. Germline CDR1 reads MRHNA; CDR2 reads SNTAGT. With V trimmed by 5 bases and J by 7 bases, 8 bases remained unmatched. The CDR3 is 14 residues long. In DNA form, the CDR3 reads TGTGCCAGCAGTCTCTTAGCGGGAGGAGGTGAGCAGTACTTC. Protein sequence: CASSLLAGGGEQYF.

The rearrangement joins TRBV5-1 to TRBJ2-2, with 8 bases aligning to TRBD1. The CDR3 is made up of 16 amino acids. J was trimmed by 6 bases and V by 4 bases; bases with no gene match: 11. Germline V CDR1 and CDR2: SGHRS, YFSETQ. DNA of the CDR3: TGCGCCAGCAGCCCCGAAGCCCAGGGGGCCGCCGGGGAGCTGTTTTTT. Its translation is CASSPEAQGAAGELFF.

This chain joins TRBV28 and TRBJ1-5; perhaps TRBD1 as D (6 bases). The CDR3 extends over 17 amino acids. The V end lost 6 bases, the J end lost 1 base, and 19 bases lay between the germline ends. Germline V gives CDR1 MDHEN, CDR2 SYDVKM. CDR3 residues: CASSLIWGGPSNQPQHF. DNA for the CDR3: TGTGCCAGCAGCCTCATTTGGGGGGGGCCGAGCAATCAGCCCCAGCATTTT.

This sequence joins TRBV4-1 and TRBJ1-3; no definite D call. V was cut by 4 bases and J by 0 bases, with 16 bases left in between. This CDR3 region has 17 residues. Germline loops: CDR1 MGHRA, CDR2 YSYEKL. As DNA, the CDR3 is TGCGCCAGCAGCCGGACTCCTACTAGGAGCTCTGGAAACACCATATATTTT. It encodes CASSRTPTRSSGNTIYF.

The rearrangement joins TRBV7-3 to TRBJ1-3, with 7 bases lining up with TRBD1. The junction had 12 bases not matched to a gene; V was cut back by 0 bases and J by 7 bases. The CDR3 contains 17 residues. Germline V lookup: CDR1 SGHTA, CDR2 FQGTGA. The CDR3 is CASSLTPVGGGENTIYF. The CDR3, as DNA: TGTGCCAGCAGCTTAACGCCCGTCGGAGGGGGCGAGAACACCATATATTTT.

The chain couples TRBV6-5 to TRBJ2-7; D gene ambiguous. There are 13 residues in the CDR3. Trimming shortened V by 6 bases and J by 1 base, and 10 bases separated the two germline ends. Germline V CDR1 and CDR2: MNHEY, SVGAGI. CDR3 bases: TGTGCCAGCAGCATTGAGGCATCCTACGAGCAGTACTTC. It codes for CASSIEASYEQYF.

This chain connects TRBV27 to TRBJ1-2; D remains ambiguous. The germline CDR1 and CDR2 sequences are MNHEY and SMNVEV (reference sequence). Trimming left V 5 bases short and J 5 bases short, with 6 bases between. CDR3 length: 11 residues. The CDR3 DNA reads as TGTGCCAGCAGTCACGGGTATGGCTACACCTTC. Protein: CASSHGYGYTF.

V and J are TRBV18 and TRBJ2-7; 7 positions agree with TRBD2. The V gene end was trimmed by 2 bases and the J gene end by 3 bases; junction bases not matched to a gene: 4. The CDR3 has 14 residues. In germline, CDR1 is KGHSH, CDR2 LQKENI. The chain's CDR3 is CASSPGREGYEQYF. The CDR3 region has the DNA TGTGCCAGCTCACCAGGCAGGGAGGGCTACGAGCAGTACTTC.

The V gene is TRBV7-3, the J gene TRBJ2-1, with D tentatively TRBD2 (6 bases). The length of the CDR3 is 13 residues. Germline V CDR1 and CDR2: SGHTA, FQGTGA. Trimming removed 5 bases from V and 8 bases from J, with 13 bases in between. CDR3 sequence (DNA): TGTGCCAGCAGCATGGGACTCCTCGATGAGCAGTTCTTC. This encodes CASSMGLLDEQFF.

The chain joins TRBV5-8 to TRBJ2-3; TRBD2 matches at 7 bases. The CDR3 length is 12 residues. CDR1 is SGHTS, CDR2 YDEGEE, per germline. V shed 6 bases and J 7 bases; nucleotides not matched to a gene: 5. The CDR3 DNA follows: TGTGCCAGCACCAAGGGACTAAATACGCAGTATTTT. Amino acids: CASTKGLNTQYF.

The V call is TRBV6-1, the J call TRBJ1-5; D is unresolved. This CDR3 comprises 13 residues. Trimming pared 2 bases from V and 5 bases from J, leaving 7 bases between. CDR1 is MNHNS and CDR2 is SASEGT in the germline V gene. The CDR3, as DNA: TGTGCCAGCAGTGAAATGCGGGATCAGCCCCAGCATTTT. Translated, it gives CASSEMRDQPQHF.

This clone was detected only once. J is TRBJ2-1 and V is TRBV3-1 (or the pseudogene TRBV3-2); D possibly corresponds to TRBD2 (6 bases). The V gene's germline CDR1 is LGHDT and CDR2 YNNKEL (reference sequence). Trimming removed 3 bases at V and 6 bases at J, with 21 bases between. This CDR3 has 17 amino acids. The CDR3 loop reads CASSQGPARTGVNEQFF. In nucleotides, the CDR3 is TGTGCCAGCAGCCAGGGACCAGCCAGGACGGGGGTCAATGAGCAGTTCTTC.

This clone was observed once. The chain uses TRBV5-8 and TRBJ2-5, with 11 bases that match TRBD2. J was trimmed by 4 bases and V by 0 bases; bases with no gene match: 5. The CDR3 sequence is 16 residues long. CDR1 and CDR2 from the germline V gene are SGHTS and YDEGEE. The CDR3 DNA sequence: TGTGCCAGCAGCTTGGATAGCGGGAGGGCTCTAGAGACCCAGTACTTC. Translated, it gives CASSLDSGRALETQYF.

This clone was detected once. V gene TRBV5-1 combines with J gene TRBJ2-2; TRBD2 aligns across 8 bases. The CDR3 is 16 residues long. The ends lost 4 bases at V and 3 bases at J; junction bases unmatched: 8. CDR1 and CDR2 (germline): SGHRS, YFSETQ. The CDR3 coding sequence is TGCGCCAGCAGCCCCCGGGCGGGGGGCGACACCGGGGAGCTGTTTTTT. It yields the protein CASSPRAGGDTGELFF.

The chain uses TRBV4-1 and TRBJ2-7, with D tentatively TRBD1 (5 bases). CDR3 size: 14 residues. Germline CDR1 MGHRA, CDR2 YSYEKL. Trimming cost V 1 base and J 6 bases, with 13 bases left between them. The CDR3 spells CASSQAGQGSEQYF. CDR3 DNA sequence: TGCGCCAGCAGCCAAGCCGGGCAGGGAAGCGAGCAGTACTTC.

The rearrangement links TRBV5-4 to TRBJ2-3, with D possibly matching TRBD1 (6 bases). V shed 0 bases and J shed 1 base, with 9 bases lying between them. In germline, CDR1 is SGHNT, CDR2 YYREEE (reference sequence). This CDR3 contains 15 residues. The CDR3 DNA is TGTGCCAGCAGCTTGGGGGGGCTCGGCACAGATACGCAGTATTTT. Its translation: CASSLGGLGTDTQYF. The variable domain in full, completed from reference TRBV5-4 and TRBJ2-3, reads ETGVTQSPTHLIKTRGQQVTLRCSSQSGHNTVSWYQQALGQGPQFIFQYYREEENGRGNFPPRFSGLQFPNYSSELNVNALELDDSALYLCASSLGGLGTDTQYFGPGTRLTVL.

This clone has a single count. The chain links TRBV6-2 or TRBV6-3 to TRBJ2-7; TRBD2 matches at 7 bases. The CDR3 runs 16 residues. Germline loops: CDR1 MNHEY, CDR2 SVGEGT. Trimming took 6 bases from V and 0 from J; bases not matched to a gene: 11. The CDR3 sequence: CASSLWEAGSSYEQYF. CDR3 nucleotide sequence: TGTGCCAGCAGCCTCTGGGAAGCGGGGAGCTCCTACGAGCAGTACTTC.

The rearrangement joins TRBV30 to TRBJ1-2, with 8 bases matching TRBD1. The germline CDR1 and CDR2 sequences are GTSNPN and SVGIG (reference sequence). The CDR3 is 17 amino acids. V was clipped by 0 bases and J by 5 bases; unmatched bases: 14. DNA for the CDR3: TGTGCCTGGAGTGTACTCCTTGGACAGGGACGCGAGTATGGCTACACCTTC. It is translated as CAWSVLLGQGREYGYTF.

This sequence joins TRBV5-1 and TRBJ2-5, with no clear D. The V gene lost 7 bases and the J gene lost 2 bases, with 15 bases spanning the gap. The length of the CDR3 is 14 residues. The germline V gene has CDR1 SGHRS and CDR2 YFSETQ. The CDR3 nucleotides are TGCGCCAGCCAGATGAACAGAAATCAAGAGACCCAGTACTTC. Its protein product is CASQMNRNQETQYF.

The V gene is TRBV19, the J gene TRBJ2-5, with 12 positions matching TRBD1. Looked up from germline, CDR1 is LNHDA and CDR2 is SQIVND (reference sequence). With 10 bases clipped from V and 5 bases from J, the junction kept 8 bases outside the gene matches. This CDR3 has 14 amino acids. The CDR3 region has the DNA TGTGCCACCGGGACAGGGGGCGCCTGGGAGACCCAGTACTTC. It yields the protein CATGTGGAWETQYF. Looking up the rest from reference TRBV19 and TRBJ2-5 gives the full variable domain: DGGITQSPKYLFRKEGQNVTLSCEQNLNHDAMYWYRQDPGQGLRLIYYSQIVNDFQKGDIAEGYSVSREKKESFPLTVTSAQKNPTAFYLCATGTGGAWETQYFGPGTRLLVL.